Listed below are T cell receptor beta chains from one sample, sequenced in a study of molecular identifiers for immune sequencing clone quantification. A single record per CDR3 protein comes from TCRdb applying MiXCR to the PCR reads. Among 600,000 to 650,000 distinct CDR3 sequences listed, 20% were seen once. The sample taken for sequencing was naive CD8+ T cells from blood, with Jurkat cell RNA spiked in. The receptors derive from a human donor in good health. Some libraries in this study had Jurkat cell RNA spiked in. Both conserved end residues are trimmed from each CDR3.

V gene	J gene	CDR3 protein
TRBV12-3/TRBV12-4	TRBJ2-1	ASTLNYNEQF
TRBV20-1	TRBJ2-7	SARSLGVYEQY
TRBV6-1	TRBJ2-7	ASSELGISYEQY
TRBV27	TRBJ2-5	ASSLWRGETQY
TRBV6-2/TRBV6-3	TRBJ2-1	ASTPLRGIRGKDNEQF
TRBV30	TRBJ1-2	AWSWDSLNYGYT
TRBV29-1	TRBJ1-1	SVQRNTEAF
TRBV7-2	TRBJ1-5	ASSLELYSNQPQH
TRBV3-1	TRBJ2-7	ASSPGTGEAEQY
TRBV27	TRBJ2-7	ASSEVRAQGPYEQY
TRBV19	TRBJ2-7	ASSRGQGALYEQY
TRBV4-3	TRBJ2-1	ASSQDSASYNEQF
TRBV19	TRBJ2-7	ASSIDGAGAYEQY
TRBV3-1	TRBJ2-2	ASSQETGFHLNTGELF
TRBV27	TRBJ2-7	ASSSRRPKGAYEQY
TRBV28	TRBJ2-7	ASGNSYEQY
TRBV20-1	TRBJ2-1	SARDLAGVYNEQF
TRBV19	TRBJ2-3	ASSIIAGELSDTQY
TRBV4-3	TRBJ2-3	ASSQDVETVGGTDTQY
TRBV14	TRBJ2-3	ASSQEDSGKGADTQY
TRBV13	TRBJ1-3	ASTLPSSGNTIY
TRBV20-1	TRBJ2-7	SARDLGGLVGAYVYEQY
TRBV28	TRBJ2-5	ASSLWTGAQETQC
TRBV7-9	TRBJ2-2	ASGLAPANTGELF
TRBV30	TRBJ2-7	AWSVGPRAYEQY
TRBV6-5	TRBJ2-4	ASSNDPENIQY
TRBV6-2/TRBV6-3	TRBJ2-5	ASSYGGLAGAAGETQY
TRBV2	TRBJ2-7	ASTRTGLSYEQY
TRBV7-2	TRBJ2-7	ASSRDVSPYEQY
TRBV3-1	TRBJ2-7	ASSQYGQGSYEQY
TRBV29-1	TRBJ1-1	SLRDGTEAF
TRBV6-2/TRBV6-3	TRBJ2-3	ASSPQTGLDTQC
TRBV11-2	TRBJ2-7	ASSSLGYPHEQY